This T cell receptor beta chain was sequenced during a study of a mutant IDH1 vaccine in newly diagnosed glioma. Study-level information: Visit V12 was at week 35; visit V13 was at week 47.

The table came from immunoSEQ multiplex PCR; TCRdb's copy has only in-frame clones and leaves some out. The sample lists about 85,000 clones, 89% occurring once. Time point denoted: week 47, end of study. Each dose delivered 300 ug of mutant IDH1 20-mer peptide subcutaneously with imiquimod. At weeks 1, 3, 5, 7, 11, 15, 19 and 23, patients received a vaccination, eight in all. As to this clone: Its cognate antigen is unknown.

CDR1 and CDR2 from the germline V gene are MRHNA and SNTAGT. Trimming took 6 bases from V and 2 from J, leaving 8 bases between them. The length of the CDR3 is 14 residues. This receptor was obtained from a woman aged 45-60 years with glioma. The sequencing here drew on PBMCs, taken from a glioma patient whose treatment included an IDH1 peptide vaccine. The J gene is TRBJ2-6, the V gene TRBV6-4; D perhaps matches TRBD1 (5 bases). The CDR3 is CASRAGPGANVLTF. In DNA form, the CDR3 reads TGTGCCAGCAGGGCAGGGCCTGGGGCCAACGTCCTGACTTTC.